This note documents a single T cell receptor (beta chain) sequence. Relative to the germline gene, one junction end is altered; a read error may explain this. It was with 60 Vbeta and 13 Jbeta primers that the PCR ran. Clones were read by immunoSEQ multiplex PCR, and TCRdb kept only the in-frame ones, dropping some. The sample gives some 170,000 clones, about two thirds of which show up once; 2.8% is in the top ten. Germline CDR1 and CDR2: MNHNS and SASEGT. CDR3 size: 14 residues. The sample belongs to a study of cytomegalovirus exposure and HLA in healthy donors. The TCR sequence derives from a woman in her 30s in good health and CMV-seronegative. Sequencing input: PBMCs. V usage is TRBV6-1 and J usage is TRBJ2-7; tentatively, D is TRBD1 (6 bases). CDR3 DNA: TGTGCCAGCAGGGAAGGACAGCAGAATTACGAGCAGTACTTC. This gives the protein CASREGQQNYEQYF.